The present T cell receptor beta chain was sequenced within a study of human T cells and chemical hapten exposure. Study information: Researchers reported sensitizing a 2 cm by 2 cm upper inner arm skin site with 2% DPC. Reading of the patch tests, which applied 0.01% DPC to the upper back, occurred at 6 days.

Study outcomes and limitations: No shift was seen in TCRs above 1 in 1000 frequency with DPC sensitization.

Time point: patch test 1, 2 weeks after DPC sensitization. Treatment specified: therapeutic diphenylcyclopropenone sensitization with weekly scalp DPC. This clonotype was recorded many times. Antigen specificity is unknown. TCRdb re-analysed the RACE reads in MiXCR, keeping a single row per CDR3 protein. The profile covers fewer than 400,000 distinct CDR3 sequences, with around 7% appearing a single time and 7% to 10% taken by the ten largest. Trimming pared 0 bases from V and 4 bases from J, leaving 21 bases between. The CDR3 sequence is 18 residues long. Germline-derived CDR1 and CDR2 are SGHRS and YFSETQ.

The J gene is TRBJ2-3, the V gene TRBV5-1; the D gene is possibly TRBD1 (6 bases). The TCR sequence derives from a woman between 18 and 30 years old with alopecia areata. Some clones in this sample may be carry-over from other donors' samples. Sequencing was performed on whole blood, taken in connection with sensitization to the hapten diphenylcyclopropenone (DPC). The CDR3 DNA reads TGCGCCAGCAGCTTGGCCTCGAGGGGCGGTGGGGGCGCAGATACGCAGTATTTT. Its protein product is CASSLASRGGGGADTQYF.